Listed here is a single T cell receptor beta chain. Other DNA sequences in the sample encode the same CDR3. The CD4+ fraction was divided into a CD45RA+ naive subset and a CD45RA-negative memory subset. The sample belongs to a study of shared clonotypes between healthy human individuals. Germline loops: CDR1 SGHRS, CDR2 YFSETQ. Unmatched junction bases numbered 0, after V lost 1 base and J lost 1 base. This CDR3 has 15 amino acids. TCRdb's table, derived via immunoSEQ multiplex PCR, lists solely in-frame clones and lacks some. Of some 2.3 million clones listed, 90% to 95% are singletons. The chain joins TRBV5-1 to TRBJ2-7, with 12 bases identical to TRBD2. The sample comprised naive CD4+ T cells from PBMCs. The subset is: CD45RA+ positively selected. The receptor comes from a man aged 18 to 30 in good health. Some clones in this sample may be carry-over from other donors' samples. In DNA form, the CDR3 reads TGCGCCAGCAGCTTGCTAGCGGGAGGGTCCTACGAGCAGTACTTC. It is translated as CASSLLAGGSYEQYF.